These 10 T cell receptor beta chains share one sample of origin, sequenced in a study of Ad26.COV2.S vaccination and SARS-CoV-2 variants. This table comes from immunoSEQ multiplex PCR, and its TCRdb copy is limited to in-frame clones, with some not included. This sample carries under 500,000 clones, about 92% of them seen once, and the ten largest clones take less than 2%. Stated treatment: about 20 received Ad26.COV2.S at low or high dose, single or two shots; about 5 received placebo; per-sample allocation not given. It was on day 63 after the first vaccine or placebo injection that samples were taken. The specimen comprised peripheral blood, sampled in a trial of Ad26.COV2.S vaccine versus placebo. Receptor source: a person between 18 and 65 years old who received the Ad26.COV2.S COVID-19 vaccine or a placebo.

The rearrangement joins TRBV27 to TRBJ1-1; D not certain. Germline CDR1 is MNHEY and CDR2 is SMNVEV (reference sequence). The CDR3 extends over 15 amino acids. V was shortened by 0 bases and J by 4 bases, with 12 bases between the two germline ends. CDR3 region: CASSLSVSLATEAFF. The CDR3 DNA reads TGTGCCAGCAGTTTATCGGTCAGCTTGGCCACTGAAGCTTTCTTT.

The chain uses TRBV14 and TRBJ1-1, with unresolved D. The CDR3 has 13 residues. V lost 4 bases and J lost 0, with 6 bases in between. Germline CDR1 SGHDN, CDR2 FVKESK. CDR3 protein: CASSRNMNTEAFF. In DNA, the CDR3 is TGTGCCAGCAGCCGTAACATGAACACTGAAGCTTTCTTT.

The rearrangement uses TRBV10-1 and TRBJ1-1; no definite D call. The CDR3 is made up of 13 amino acids. From germline, CDR1 is WNHNN and CDR2 SYGVQD (reference sequence). Trimming took 4 bases from V and 1 from J, leaving 7 bases between them. The CDR3 loop reads CASSGLRNTEAFF. The CDR3 DNA reads TGCGCCAGCAGTGGACTGAGGAACACTGAAGCTTTCTTT.

This chain uses TRBV5-4 with TRBJ1-2, with a tentative D call TRBD1 (5 bases). Germline V CDR1 and CDR2: SGHNT, YYREEE (reference sequence). V was shortened by 1 base and J by 3 bases, with 13 bases between the two germline ends. The CDR3 is 15 amino acids. The chain's CDR3 is CASSLFPQGDYGYTF. For the CDR3, the DNA is TGTGCCAGCAGCTTGTTCCCCCAGGGAGACTATGGCTACACCTTC. Supplemented by reference TRBV5-4 and TRBJ1-2, the full variable domain reads ETGVTQSPTHLIKTRGQQVTLRCSSQSGHNTVSWYQQALGQGPQFIFQYYREEENGRGNFPPRFSGLQFPNYSSELNVNALELDDSALYLCASSLFPQGDYGYTFGSGTRLTVV.

The gene calls are TRBV7-9 and TRBJ2-1; 10 bases are shared with TRBD1. CDR3 length: 17 amino acids. V was pared by 4 bases and J by 9 bases, with 15 bases of the junction left unmatched. CDR1 is SEHNR and CDR2 is FQNEAQ in the germline V gene (reference sequence). Written as DNA, the CDR3 is TGTGCCAGCAGCTCACTCCGGGCCGGGACAGGGGCAAGTGAGCAGTTCTTC. This translates into CASSSLRAGTGASEQFF. Full variable domain (remainder filled in from reference TRBV7-9 and TRBJ2-1): DTGVSQNPRHKITKRGQNVTFRCDPISEHNRLYWYRQTLGQGPEFLTYFQNEAQLEKSRLLSDRFSAERPKGSFSTLEIQRTEQGDSAMYLCASSSLRAGTGASEQFFGPGTRLTVL.

The chain employs TRBV3-1 (or the pseudogene TRBV3-2) and TRBJ2-3; 7 nucleotides agree with TRBD2. The CDR3 extends over 16 amino acids. The V gene's germline CDR1 is LGHDT and CDR2 YNNKEL (reference sequence). V dropped 4 bases and J dropped 2; count of bases not matched to a gene: 9. CDR3 sequence (DNA): TGTGCCAGCAGCCGGGTAGGGCTAGCGGCCACAGATACGCAGTATTTT. Translated: CASSRVGLAATDTQYF.

CDR3 region: CASSLHAPQGTDTQYF. The DNA for the CDR3 is TGCGCCAGCAGCCTCCATGCCCCACAGGGAACAGATACGCAGTATTTT. The V and J genes are TRBV4-1 and TRBJ2-3, with D maybe TRBD1 (6 bases). This CDR3 has 16 residues. CDR1 and CDR2 from the germline V gene are MGHRA and YSYEKL. Trimming cost V 4 bases and J 3 bases, with 17 bases left between them.

The V and J genes are TRBV25-1 and TRBJ2-5, with a weak D call TRBD2 (6 bases). Germline loops: CDR1 MGHDK, CDR2 SYGVNS. Trimming shortened V by 2 bases and J by 0 bases, and 19 bases separated the two germline ends. The length of the CDR3 is 18 residues. CDR3 in amino acids: CASSERAGSGWYQETQYF. CDR3 bases: TGTGCCAGCAGTGAAAGGGCGGGGAGTGGGTGGTACCAAGAGACCCAGTACTTC.

This chain connects TRBV11-2 to TRBJ1-4; D gene ambiguous. The CDR3 consists of 12 residues. Per germline, CDR1 SGHAT and CDR2 FQNNGV. Trimming took off 5 bases at V and 13 bases at J, with 14 bases between the two ends. This CDR3 is CASSPPSEGLFF. For the CDR3, the DNA is TGTGCCAGCAGCCCTCCGTCGGAAGGACTGTTTTTT.

The V and J genes are TRBV28 and TRBJ2-1; the D call may be TRBD1 or TRBD2 (5 bases each). Germline loops: CDR1 MDHEN, CDR2 SYDVKM. The length of the CDR3 is 17 residues. V dropped 7 bases and J dropped 0 bases, with 19 bases sitting between them. CDR3 in DNA: TGTGCCAGCATCCGAAACCCCGGGGCTAGCTCCTACAATGAGCAGTTCTTC. Protein product: CASIRNPGASSYNEQFF.